Listed here are 19 T cell receptor beta chains from one sample, sequenced in a study of response to subunit inactivated influenza vaccine. TCRdb independently ran MiXCR on the RT-PCR reads; one entry per CDR3 protein. The table includes just under 550,000 distinct CDR3 sequences, under 30% detected once. The data were also submitted as part of a second study, on T cells expressing NK-cell markers. That source adds: Researchers built TCR beta cDNA using 5'RACE template switching with UMIs.

This specimen consisted of CD4+ T cells sorted from PBMCs, obtained roughly 12 days after vaccination. The receptors here all came from a man aged 50 or older who received an inactivated influenza vaccine.

The rearrangement uses TRBV6-2 or TRBV6-3 and TRBJ2-5; maybe TRBD1 (5 bases). Between the trimmed V and J ends, which lost 10 bases and 1 base, there was a span of 13 bases. This CDR3 comprises 13 residues. CDR1 is MNHEY, CDR2 SVGEGT, per germline. The CDR3 nucleotides read TGTGCCACCACGGACACCTTCCAAGAGACCCAGTACTTC. Residues: CATTDTFQETQYF.

This clonotype was recorded at least ten times. The V call is TRBV6-5, the J call TRBJ2-5, with a possible D match to TRBD1 (6 bases). CDR1 MNHEY and CDR2 SVGAGI come from the germline V gene. Trimming took 4 bases from V and 6 from J, leaving 12 bases between them. The CDR3 runs 13 residues. The CDR3 loop is CASSSPGAQTQYF. The CDR3 DNA reads TGTGCCAGCAGTTCCCCAGGGGCTCAGACCCAGTACTTC.

The chain couples TRBV10-3 to TRBJ2-1; D tentatively fits TRBD1 or TRBD2 (6 bases each). Trimming stripped 9 bases from V and 2 bases from J, with 14 bases between. There are 14 residues in the CDR3. Germline assignment: CDR1 ENHRY and CDR2 SYGVKD. The CDR3 DNA follows: TGTGCCATGAAGTCGGGGGACACCTACAATGAGCAGTTCTTC. Its translation: CAMKSGDTYNEQFF.

This chain joins TRBV20-1 and TRBJ2-7; 8 bases line up with TRBD1. The CDR3 covers 14 residues. Per germline, CDR1 DFQATT and CDR2 SNEGSKA (reference sequence). Trimming removed 5 bases from V and 6 bases from J; junction bases left unmatched: 12. For the CDR3, the DNA is TGCAGTGCTCCCGCCGCGGACAGGGCGACCGAGCAGTACTTC. Amino acid sequence: CSAPAADRATEQYF.

A few counts support this clonotype. The chain links TRBV18 to TRBJ2-1, with D perhaps being TRBD1 or TRBD2 (5 bases each). From germline, CDR1 is KGHSH and CDR2 LQKENI. V gave up 2 bases and J gave up 0 bases, with 17 bases separating them. The CDR3 is 18 residues long. Here the CDR3 DNA reads TGTGCCAGCTCACCATTGGGAGCCAGGACAAGCTCCTACAATGAGCAGTTCTTC. It specifies CASSPLGARTSSYNEQFF.

The genes are TRBV18 and TRBJ1-5; 9 bases align to TRBD1. The J segment lost 4 bases and the V segment lost 3 bases, leaving 4 bases of the junction unmatched. CDR3 length: 15 amino acids. Germline CDR1 is KGHSH and CDR2 is LQKENI. The CDR3 protein is CASSPGTGPNQPQHF. The CDR3 DNA reads as TGTGCCAGCTCACCGGGGACAGGGCCGAATCAGCCCCAGCATTTT.

The gene calls are TRBV20-1 and TRBJ2-1; D is ambiguous. The CDR3 has 15 residues. V lost 4 bases to trimming and J lost 0 bases, with 13 bases between them. The germline V gene has CDR1 DFQATT and CDR2 SNEGSKA (reference sequence). CDR3 loop: CSAKFLSYSYNEQFF. The CDR3 bases are TGCAGTGCTAAATTCCTGAGCTACTCCTACAATGAGCAGTTCTTC.

CDR3 sequence: CASTRAPVRDSPLHF. The CDR3 bases are TGTGCCAGCACCCGGGCTCCCGTGAGGGATTCACCCCTCCACTTT. The V gene is TRBV6-1, the J gene TRBJ1-6; no clear D gene. Germline CDR1 is MNHNS and CDR2 is SASEGT. V was cut by 7 bases and J by 8 bases, with 18 bases left in between. The CDR3 length is 15 residues.

In its sample, this clonotype was seen a few times. The chain carries TRBV7-6 and TRBJ2-7; TRBD2 matches 11 bases. The junction had 3 bases not matched to a gene; V was cut back by 5 bases and J by 0 bases. This CDR3 contains 15 residues. CDR1 SGHVS and CDR2 FNYEAQ come from the germline V gene. CDR3 sequence: CASSKLAGDSYEQYF. CDR3 sequence (DNA): TGTGCCAGCAGCAAACTAGCGGGGGACTCCTACGAGCAGTACTTC.

The chain couples TRBV19 to TRBJ1-2, with D unresolved. Trimming pared 5 bases from V and 3 bases from J, leaving 7 bases between. This CDR3 is built from 12 residues. The germline gives CDR1 LNHDA, CDR2 SQIVND (reference sequence). CDR3 residues: CASSFGDYGYTF. The CDR3 coding sequence is TGTGCCAGTAGTTTTGGGGACTATGGCTACACCTTC.

Written as DNA, the CDR3 is TGTGCCAGCAGTGCAACTTGGGAGGAGACCCAGTACTTC. It specifies CASSATWEETQYF. This chain joins TRBV6-1 and TRBJ2-5, with D possibly TRBD2 on 5 matching bases. The CDR3 is 13 amino acids. Trimming left V 4 bases short and J 5 bases short, with 11 bases between. Germline CDR1 MNHNS, CDR2 SASEGT.

This sequence joins TRBV11-1 and TRBJ2-1, with TRBD2 matching 12 bases. This CDR3 has 19 amino acids. V dropped 6 bases and J dropped 4; count of bases not matched to a gene: 16. Germline CDR1 reads SGHAT; CDR2 reads FQDESV (reference sequence). CDR3 bases: TGTGCCAGCAGATCCCCGAAAGGCCTAGCGGGAGGGCCTTACAATGAGCAGTTCTTC. As protein: CASRSPKGLAGGPYNEQFF.

This clonotype showed up just a few times. The V call is TRBV28, the J call TRBJ1-5; D gene unclear. Germline V gives CDR1 MDHEN, CDR2 SYDVKM. The CDR3 extends over 13 amino acids. V was trimmed by 4 bases and J by 7 bases, leaving 11 bases between them. CDR3 region: CASSSGWRQPQHF. CDR3 DNA: TGTGCCAGCAGTTCGGGGTGGCGGCAGCCCCAGCATTTT.

This clonotype was observed a few times. The chain recombines TRBV14 with TRBJ2-3, with D possibly TRBD2 on 6 matching bases. Germline V gene sequence: CDR1 SGHDN, CDR2 FVKESK. This CDR3 contains 15 residues. Trimming shortened V by 4 bases and J by 4 bases, and 15 bases separated the two germline ends. The CDR3 reads CASSRRGSKADTQYF. DNA for the CDR3: TGTGCCAGCAGCCGCCGGGGGAGCAAAGCAGATACGCAGTATTTT.

The CDR3 protein is CASRGQTPWEQYF. The CDR3 DNA reads TGTGCCAGCAGAGGACAGACCCCCTGGGAGCAGTACTTC. This chain joins TRBV25-1 and TRBJ2-7, with D possibly TRBD1 on 6 matching bases. V was clipped by 6 bases and J by 7 bases, with 16 bases between them. The CDR3 length is 13 residues. CDR1 is MGHDK and CDR2 is SYGVNS in the germline V gene.

The rearrangement joins TRBV5-6 to TRBJ2-7; D may correspond to TRBD1 or TRBD2 (5 bases each). Per germline, CDR1 SGHDT and CDR2 YYEEEE. The CDR3 extends over 14 amino acids. Trimming took off 3 bases at V and 2 bases at J, with 12 bases between the two ends. CDR3 sequence: CASSWGTDAYEQYF. The CDR3 DNA sequence: TGTGCCAGCAGCTGGGGGACGGATGCCTACGAGCAGTACTTC.

This clonotype was observed a few times. This chain connects TRBV20-1 to TRBJ2-7; TRBD2 matches 10 bases. Germline V gene lookup returns CDR1 DFQATT and CDR2 SNEGSKA (reference sequence). V shed 1 base, J shed 2 bases, and the junction held 8 bases outside the gene matches. The CDR3 spans 16 residues. CDR3 residues: CSARGLELAGTYEQYF. Here the CDR3 DNA reads TGCAGTGCTAGAGGCTTAGAACTAGCGGGGACCTACGAGCAGTACTTC.

This clonotype turned up a few times. The chain uses TRBV15 and TRBJ2-3; D is ambiguous. The germline V gene has CDR1 LNHNV and CDR2 YYDKDF (reference sequence). With 8 bases removed from V and 2 bases from J, the gap between germline ends came to 14 bases. This CDR3 region has 14 residues. The CDR3, as DNA: TGTGCCACCGCCCCTGAGCCCCACACAGATACGCAGTATTTT. Its protein is CATAPEPHTDTQYF.

This clonotype has a handful of counts. This chain joins TRBV9 and TRBJ2-2; D remains unclear. CDR3 length equals 14 residues. In germline, CDR1 is SGDLS, CDR2 YYNGEE. V was pared by 3 bases and J by 2 bases, with 8 bases between. CDR3 residues: CASSGLSNTGELFF. CDR3 DNA sequence: TGTGCCAGCAGCGGTCTTTCCAACACCGGGGAGCTGTTTTTT.